Listed below are T cell receptor beta chains from one sample, sequenced in a study of OX40 agonist ivuxolimab in advanced cancers. Sequenced by immunoSEQ multiplex PCR; TCRdb stores in-frame clones only, minus some. The table shows roughly 30,000 clones, with around 88% occurring only once. Sample: CD4+ or CD8+ T cells sorted from blood, taken in a trial of the OX40 agonist ivuxolimab. The receptors were sampled from an adult with an advanced solid tumor such as melanoma, head and neck, liver or kidney cancer. CDR3s include the opening cysteine and the closing phenylalanine or tryptophan. D genes are given only for firm matches. Clone size is shown for a subset of rows, as once, few, many or a class of expanded clone.

size,V,J,D,CDR3,DNA
.,TRBV27,TRBJ2-3,.,CASSLDGTSTDTQYF,TGTGCCAGCAGTTTGGACGGTACCAGCACAGATACGCAGTATTTT
.,TRBV5-4,TRBJ1-1,.,CASSPELGFVESRATEAFF,TGTGCCAGCAGCCCCGAATTAGGATTTGTCGAATCCCGGGCCACTGAAGCTTTCTTT
few,TRBV7-9,TRBJ1-1,.,CASRTAGNTEAFF,TGTGCCAGCCGGACTGCGGGGAATACTGAAGCTTTCTTT
.,TRBV7-2,TRBJ1-2,.,CASSQDRNYGYTF,TGTGCCAGCAGCCAAGACAGGAACTATGGCTACACCTTC
.,TRBV6-1,TRBJ2-5,TRBD2,CASSDLGGGPQETQYF,TGTGCCAGCAGTGACCTTGGCGGGGGGCCCCAAGAGACCCAGTACTTC
.,TRBV5-1,TRBJ1-2,TRBD1,CASSLEGGVPSNYGYTF,TGCGCCAGCAGCTTGGAAGGGGGCGTACCCTCTAACTATGGCTACACCTTC
.,TRBV5-6,TRBJ2-7,.,CASSLGTGFSNEQYF,TGTGCCAGCAGCTTGGGTACCGGGTTTAGCAACGAGCAGTACTTC
.,TRBV2,TRBJ2-1,.,CASKRTGLTDNEQFF,TGTGCCAGCAAGCGCACGGGGTTGACGGACAATGAGCAGTTCTTC
.,TRBV30,TRBJ1-3,.,CAWKGTGNTIYF,TGTGCCTGGAAGGGAACTGGAAACACCATATATTTT
.,TRBV7-9,TRBJ1-1,.,CASSPPKYWTEDAEAFF,TGTGCCAGCAGCCCTCCCAAATACTGGACAGAGGATGCTGAAGCTTTCTTT
once,TRBV15,TRBJ2-3,.,CATSREGGQPTDTQYF,TGTGCCACCAGCAGAGAGGGCGGACAGCCCACAGATACGCAGTATTTT
.,TRBV13,TRBJ2-2,TRBD2,CASSTWTSGGAVTGELFF,TGTGCCAGCAGCACCTGGACTAGCGGGGGGGCGGTCACCGGGGAGCTGTTTTTT
.,TRBV28,TRBJ1-1,.,CASSPPQSFTEAFF,TGTGCCAGCAGCCCCCCTCAGTCGTTCACTGAAGCTTTCTTT
.,TRBV7-9,TRBJ2-7,TRBD1,CASSPTGVEQYF,TGTGCCAGCAGCCCGACAGGGGTCGAGCAGTACTTC
.,TRBV27,TRBJ1-1,TRBD1,CASSPGGNTEAFF,TGTGCCAGCAGTCCAGGGGGGAACACTGAAGCTTTCTTT
.,TRBV4-1,TRBJ2-7,TRBD1,CASSQGQGYSSEQYF,TGCGCCAGCAGCCAAGGACAGGGCTACTCTAGCGAGCAGTACTTC
.,TRBV7-6,TRBJ2-3,TRBD2,CASSLAGGVGDTQYF,TGTGCCAGCAGCTTAGCGGGAGGGGTTGGAGATACGCAGTATTTT